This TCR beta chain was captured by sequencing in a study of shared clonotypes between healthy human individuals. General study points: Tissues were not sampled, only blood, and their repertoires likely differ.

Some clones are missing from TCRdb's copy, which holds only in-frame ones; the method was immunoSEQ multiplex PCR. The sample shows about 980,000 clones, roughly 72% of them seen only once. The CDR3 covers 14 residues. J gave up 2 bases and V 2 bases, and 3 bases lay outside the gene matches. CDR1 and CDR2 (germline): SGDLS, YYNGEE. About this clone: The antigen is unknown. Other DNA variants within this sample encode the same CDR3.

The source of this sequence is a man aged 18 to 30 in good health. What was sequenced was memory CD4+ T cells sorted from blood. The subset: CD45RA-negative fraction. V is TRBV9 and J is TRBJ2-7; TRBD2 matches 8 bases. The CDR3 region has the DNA TGTGCCAGCAGCGTTGACGGGGGGGCCTACGAGCAGTACTTC. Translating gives CASSVDGGAYEQYF.